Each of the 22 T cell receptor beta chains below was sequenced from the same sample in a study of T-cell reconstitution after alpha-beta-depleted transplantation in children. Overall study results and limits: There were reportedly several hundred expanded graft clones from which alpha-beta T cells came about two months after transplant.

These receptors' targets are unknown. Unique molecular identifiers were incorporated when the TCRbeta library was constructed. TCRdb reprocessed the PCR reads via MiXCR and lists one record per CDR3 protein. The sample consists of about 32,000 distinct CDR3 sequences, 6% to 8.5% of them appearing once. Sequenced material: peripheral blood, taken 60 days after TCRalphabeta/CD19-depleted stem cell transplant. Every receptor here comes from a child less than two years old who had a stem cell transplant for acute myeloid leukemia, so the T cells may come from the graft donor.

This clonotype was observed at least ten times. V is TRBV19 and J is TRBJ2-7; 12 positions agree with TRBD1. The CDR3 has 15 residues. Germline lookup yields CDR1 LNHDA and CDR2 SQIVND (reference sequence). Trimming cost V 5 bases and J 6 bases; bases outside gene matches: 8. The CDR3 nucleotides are TGTGCCAGTAGTTTACCGGGGACAGGGGGCGGCGAGCAGTACTTC. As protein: CASSLPGTGGGEQYF.

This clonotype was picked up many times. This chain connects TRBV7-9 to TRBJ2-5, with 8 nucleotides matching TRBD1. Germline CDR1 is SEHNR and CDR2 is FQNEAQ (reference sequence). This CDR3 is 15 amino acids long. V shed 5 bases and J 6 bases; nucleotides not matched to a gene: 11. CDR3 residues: CASSPTGQGAKTQYF. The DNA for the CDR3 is TGTGCCAGCAGCCCAACCGGACAGGGCGCCAAGACCCAGTACTTC. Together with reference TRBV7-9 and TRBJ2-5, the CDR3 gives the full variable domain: DTGVSQNPRHKITKRGQNVTFRCDPISEHNRLYWYRQTLGQGPEFLTYFQNEAQLEKSRLLSDRFSAERPKGSFSTLEIQRTEQGDSAMYLCASSPTGQGAKTQYFGPGTRLLVL.

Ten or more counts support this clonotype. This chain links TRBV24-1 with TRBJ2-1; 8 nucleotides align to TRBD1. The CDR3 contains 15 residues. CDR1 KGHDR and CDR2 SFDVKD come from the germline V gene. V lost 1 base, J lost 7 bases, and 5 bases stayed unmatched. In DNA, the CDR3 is TGTGCCACCAGTGATTTCGGGACAGGCCATAATGAGCAGTTCTTC. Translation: CATSDFGTGHNEQFF.

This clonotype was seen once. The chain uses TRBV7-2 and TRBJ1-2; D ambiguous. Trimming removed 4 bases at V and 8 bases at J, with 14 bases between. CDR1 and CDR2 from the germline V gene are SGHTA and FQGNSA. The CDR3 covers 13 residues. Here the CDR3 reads CASSSILLGGYTF. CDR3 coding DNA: TGTGCCAGCAGCTCGATACTTTTAGGGGGCTACACCTTC.

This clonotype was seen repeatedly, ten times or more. The CDR3: CASSYSRNKNIQYF. The CDR3 coding sequence is TGTGCCAGCAGTTACTCGAGGAACAAAAACATTCAGTACTTC. The chain is built from TRBV6-5 and TRBJ2-4; the D is unclear. V was shortened by 0 bases and J by 3 bases, with 6 bases between the two germline ends. Per the germline V gene, CDR1 is MNHEY and CDR2 is SVGAGI. This CDR3 is 14 amino acids long.

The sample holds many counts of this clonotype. As DNA, the CDR3 is TGTGCCAGCAGCTTACCGGACAGGGGTAACTATGGCTACACCTTC. Its protein is CASSLPDRGNYGYTF. The chain couples TRBV7-9 to TRBJ1-2; 9 bases line up with TRBD1. Germline-derived CDR1 and CDR2 are SEHNR and FQNEAQ (reference sequence). Trimming cost V 2 bases and J 1 base; bases outside gene matches: 2. This CDR3 is built from 15 residues.

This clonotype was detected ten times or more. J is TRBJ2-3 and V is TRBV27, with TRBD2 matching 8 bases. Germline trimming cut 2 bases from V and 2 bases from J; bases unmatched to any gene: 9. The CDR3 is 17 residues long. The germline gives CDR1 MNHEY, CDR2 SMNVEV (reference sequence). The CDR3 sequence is CASSLIPAGAYTDTQYF. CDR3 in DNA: TGTGCCAGCAGTTTAATTCCAGCGGGGGCATACACAGATACGCAGTATTTT.

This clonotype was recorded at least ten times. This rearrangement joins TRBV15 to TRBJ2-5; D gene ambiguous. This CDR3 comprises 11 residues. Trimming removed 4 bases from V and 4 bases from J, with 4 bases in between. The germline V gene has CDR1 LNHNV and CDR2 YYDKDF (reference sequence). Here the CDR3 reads CATSTGETQYF. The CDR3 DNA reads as TGTGCCACCAGCACGGGAGAGACCCAGTACTTC.

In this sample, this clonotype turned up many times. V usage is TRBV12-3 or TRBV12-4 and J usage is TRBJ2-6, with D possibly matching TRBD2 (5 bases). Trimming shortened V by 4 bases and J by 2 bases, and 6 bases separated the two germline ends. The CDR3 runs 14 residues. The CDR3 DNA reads TGTGCCAGCAGTTCCGGGGCTGGGGCCAACGTCCTGACTTTC. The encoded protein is CASSSGAGANVLTF.

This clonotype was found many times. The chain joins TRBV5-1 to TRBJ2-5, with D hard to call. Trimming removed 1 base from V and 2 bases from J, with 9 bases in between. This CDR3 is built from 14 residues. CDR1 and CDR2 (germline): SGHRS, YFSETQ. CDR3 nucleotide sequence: TGCGCCAGCAGCTTGAGCCGAGCTCAAGAGACCCAGTACTTC. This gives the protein CASSLSRAQETQYF.

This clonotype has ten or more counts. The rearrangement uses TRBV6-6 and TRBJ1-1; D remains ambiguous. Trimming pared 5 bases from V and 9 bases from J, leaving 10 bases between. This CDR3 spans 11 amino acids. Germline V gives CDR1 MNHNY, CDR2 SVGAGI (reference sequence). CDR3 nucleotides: TGTGCCAGCAGTCCGGTGTTGCAAGCTTTCTTT. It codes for CASSPVLQAFF.

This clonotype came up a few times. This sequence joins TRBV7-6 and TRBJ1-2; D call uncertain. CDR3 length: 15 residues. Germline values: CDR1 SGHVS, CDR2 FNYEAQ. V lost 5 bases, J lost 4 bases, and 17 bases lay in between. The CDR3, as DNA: TGTGCCAGCAGCCGACACCCGGCCCACCCCTATGGCTACACCTTC. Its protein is CASSRHPAHPYGYTF.

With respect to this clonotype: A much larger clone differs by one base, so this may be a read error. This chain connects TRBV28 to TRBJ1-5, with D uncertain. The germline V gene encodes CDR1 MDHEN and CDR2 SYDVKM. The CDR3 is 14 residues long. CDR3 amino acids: CANSLLLDNQPQHF. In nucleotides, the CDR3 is TGTGCCAACAGTTTACTGCTTGACAATCAGCCCCAGCATTTT.

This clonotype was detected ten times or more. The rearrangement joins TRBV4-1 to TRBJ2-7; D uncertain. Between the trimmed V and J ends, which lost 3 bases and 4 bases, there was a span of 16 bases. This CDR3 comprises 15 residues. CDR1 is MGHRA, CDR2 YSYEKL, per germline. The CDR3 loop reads CASSHLSGPLYEQYF. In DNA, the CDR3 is TGCGCCAGCAGCCACCTTTCTGGCCCCCTATACGAGCAGTACTTC.

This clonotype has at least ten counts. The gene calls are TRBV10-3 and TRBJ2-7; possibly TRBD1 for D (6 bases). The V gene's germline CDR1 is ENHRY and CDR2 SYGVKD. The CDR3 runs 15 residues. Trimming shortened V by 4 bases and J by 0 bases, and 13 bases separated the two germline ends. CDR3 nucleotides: TGTGCCATCAGTGGTAACAGGGATTACTCCTACGAGCAGTACTTC. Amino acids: CAISGNRDYSYEQYF.

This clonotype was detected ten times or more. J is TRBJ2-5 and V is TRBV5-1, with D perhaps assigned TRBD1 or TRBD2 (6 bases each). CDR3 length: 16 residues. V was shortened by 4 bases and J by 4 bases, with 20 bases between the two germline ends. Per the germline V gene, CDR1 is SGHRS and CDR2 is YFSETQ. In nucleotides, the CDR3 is TGCGCCAGCAGCCCAAAGAGGCCGGGGGCGAGAGAGACCCAGTACTTC. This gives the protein CASSPKRPGARETQYF.

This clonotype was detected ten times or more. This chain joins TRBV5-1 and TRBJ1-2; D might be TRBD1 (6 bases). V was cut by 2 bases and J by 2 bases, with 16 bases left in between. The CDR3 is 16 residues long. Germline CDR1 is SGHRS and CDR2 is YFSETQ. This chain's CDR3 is CASSFSGASVNYGYTF. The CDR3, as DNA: TGCGCCAGCAGCTTTTCGGGGGCTTCAGTGAACTATGGCTACACCTTC.

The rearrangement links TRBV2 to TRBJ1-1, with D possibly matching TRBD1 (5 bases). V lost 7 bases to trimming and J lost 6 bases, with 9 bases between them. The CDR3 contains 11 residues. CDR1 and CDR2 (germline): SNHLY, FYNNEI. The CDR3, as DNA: TGTGCCAGCACAGGGAGGGCTGAAGCTTTCTTT. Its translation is CASTGRAEAFF.

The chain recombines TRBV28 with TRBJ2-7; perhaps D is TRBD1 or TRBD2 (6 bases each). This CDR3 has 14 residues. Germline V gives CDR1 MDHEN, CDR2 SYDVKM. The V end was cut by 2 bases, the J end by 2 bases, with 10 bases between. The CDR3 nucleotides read TGTGCCAGCAGTTTAAACGGGGGCCCCTACGAGCAGTACTTC. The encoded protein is CASSLNGGPYEQYF.

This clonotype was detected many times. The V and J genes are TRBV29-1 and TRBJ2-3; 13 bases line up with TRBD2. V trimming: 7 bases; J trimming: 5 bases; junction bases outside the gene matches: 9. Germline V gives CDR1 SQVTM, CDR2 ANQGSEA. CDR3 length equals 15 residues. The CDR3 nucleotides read TGCAGCGCCCGGACTAGCGGGAGTTCCAGAGATACGCAGTATTTT. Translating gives CSARTSGSSRDTQYF.

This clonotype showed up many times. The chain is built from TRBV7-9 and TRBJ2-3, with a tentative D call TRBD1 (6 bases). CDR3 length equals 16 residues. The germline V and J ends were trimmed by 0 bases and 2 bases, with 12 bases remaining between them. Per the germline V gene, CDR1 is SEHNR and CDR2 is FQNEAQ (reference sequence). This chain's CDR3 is CASSLAQDSSTDTQYF. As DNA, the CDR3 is TGTGCCAGCAGCTTAGCCCAGGACAGTTCCACAGATACGCAGTATTTT.

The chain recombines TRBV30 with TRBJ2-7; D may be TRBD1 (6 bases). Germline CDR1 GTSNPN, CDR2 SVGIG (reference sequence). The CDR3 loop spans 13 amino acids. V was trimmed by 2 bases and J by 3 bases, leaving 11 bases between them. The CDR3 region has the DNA TGTGCCTGGAGTCAGGACAGAAACTACGAGCAGTACTTC. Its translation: CAWSQDRNYEQYF. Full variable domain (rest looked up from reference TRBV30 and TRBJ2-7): SQTIHQWPATLVQPVGSPLSLECTVEGTSNPNLYWYRQAAGRGLQLLFYSVGIGQISSEVPQNLSASRPQDRQFILSSKKLLLSDSGFYLCAWSQDRNYEQYFGPGTRLTVT.